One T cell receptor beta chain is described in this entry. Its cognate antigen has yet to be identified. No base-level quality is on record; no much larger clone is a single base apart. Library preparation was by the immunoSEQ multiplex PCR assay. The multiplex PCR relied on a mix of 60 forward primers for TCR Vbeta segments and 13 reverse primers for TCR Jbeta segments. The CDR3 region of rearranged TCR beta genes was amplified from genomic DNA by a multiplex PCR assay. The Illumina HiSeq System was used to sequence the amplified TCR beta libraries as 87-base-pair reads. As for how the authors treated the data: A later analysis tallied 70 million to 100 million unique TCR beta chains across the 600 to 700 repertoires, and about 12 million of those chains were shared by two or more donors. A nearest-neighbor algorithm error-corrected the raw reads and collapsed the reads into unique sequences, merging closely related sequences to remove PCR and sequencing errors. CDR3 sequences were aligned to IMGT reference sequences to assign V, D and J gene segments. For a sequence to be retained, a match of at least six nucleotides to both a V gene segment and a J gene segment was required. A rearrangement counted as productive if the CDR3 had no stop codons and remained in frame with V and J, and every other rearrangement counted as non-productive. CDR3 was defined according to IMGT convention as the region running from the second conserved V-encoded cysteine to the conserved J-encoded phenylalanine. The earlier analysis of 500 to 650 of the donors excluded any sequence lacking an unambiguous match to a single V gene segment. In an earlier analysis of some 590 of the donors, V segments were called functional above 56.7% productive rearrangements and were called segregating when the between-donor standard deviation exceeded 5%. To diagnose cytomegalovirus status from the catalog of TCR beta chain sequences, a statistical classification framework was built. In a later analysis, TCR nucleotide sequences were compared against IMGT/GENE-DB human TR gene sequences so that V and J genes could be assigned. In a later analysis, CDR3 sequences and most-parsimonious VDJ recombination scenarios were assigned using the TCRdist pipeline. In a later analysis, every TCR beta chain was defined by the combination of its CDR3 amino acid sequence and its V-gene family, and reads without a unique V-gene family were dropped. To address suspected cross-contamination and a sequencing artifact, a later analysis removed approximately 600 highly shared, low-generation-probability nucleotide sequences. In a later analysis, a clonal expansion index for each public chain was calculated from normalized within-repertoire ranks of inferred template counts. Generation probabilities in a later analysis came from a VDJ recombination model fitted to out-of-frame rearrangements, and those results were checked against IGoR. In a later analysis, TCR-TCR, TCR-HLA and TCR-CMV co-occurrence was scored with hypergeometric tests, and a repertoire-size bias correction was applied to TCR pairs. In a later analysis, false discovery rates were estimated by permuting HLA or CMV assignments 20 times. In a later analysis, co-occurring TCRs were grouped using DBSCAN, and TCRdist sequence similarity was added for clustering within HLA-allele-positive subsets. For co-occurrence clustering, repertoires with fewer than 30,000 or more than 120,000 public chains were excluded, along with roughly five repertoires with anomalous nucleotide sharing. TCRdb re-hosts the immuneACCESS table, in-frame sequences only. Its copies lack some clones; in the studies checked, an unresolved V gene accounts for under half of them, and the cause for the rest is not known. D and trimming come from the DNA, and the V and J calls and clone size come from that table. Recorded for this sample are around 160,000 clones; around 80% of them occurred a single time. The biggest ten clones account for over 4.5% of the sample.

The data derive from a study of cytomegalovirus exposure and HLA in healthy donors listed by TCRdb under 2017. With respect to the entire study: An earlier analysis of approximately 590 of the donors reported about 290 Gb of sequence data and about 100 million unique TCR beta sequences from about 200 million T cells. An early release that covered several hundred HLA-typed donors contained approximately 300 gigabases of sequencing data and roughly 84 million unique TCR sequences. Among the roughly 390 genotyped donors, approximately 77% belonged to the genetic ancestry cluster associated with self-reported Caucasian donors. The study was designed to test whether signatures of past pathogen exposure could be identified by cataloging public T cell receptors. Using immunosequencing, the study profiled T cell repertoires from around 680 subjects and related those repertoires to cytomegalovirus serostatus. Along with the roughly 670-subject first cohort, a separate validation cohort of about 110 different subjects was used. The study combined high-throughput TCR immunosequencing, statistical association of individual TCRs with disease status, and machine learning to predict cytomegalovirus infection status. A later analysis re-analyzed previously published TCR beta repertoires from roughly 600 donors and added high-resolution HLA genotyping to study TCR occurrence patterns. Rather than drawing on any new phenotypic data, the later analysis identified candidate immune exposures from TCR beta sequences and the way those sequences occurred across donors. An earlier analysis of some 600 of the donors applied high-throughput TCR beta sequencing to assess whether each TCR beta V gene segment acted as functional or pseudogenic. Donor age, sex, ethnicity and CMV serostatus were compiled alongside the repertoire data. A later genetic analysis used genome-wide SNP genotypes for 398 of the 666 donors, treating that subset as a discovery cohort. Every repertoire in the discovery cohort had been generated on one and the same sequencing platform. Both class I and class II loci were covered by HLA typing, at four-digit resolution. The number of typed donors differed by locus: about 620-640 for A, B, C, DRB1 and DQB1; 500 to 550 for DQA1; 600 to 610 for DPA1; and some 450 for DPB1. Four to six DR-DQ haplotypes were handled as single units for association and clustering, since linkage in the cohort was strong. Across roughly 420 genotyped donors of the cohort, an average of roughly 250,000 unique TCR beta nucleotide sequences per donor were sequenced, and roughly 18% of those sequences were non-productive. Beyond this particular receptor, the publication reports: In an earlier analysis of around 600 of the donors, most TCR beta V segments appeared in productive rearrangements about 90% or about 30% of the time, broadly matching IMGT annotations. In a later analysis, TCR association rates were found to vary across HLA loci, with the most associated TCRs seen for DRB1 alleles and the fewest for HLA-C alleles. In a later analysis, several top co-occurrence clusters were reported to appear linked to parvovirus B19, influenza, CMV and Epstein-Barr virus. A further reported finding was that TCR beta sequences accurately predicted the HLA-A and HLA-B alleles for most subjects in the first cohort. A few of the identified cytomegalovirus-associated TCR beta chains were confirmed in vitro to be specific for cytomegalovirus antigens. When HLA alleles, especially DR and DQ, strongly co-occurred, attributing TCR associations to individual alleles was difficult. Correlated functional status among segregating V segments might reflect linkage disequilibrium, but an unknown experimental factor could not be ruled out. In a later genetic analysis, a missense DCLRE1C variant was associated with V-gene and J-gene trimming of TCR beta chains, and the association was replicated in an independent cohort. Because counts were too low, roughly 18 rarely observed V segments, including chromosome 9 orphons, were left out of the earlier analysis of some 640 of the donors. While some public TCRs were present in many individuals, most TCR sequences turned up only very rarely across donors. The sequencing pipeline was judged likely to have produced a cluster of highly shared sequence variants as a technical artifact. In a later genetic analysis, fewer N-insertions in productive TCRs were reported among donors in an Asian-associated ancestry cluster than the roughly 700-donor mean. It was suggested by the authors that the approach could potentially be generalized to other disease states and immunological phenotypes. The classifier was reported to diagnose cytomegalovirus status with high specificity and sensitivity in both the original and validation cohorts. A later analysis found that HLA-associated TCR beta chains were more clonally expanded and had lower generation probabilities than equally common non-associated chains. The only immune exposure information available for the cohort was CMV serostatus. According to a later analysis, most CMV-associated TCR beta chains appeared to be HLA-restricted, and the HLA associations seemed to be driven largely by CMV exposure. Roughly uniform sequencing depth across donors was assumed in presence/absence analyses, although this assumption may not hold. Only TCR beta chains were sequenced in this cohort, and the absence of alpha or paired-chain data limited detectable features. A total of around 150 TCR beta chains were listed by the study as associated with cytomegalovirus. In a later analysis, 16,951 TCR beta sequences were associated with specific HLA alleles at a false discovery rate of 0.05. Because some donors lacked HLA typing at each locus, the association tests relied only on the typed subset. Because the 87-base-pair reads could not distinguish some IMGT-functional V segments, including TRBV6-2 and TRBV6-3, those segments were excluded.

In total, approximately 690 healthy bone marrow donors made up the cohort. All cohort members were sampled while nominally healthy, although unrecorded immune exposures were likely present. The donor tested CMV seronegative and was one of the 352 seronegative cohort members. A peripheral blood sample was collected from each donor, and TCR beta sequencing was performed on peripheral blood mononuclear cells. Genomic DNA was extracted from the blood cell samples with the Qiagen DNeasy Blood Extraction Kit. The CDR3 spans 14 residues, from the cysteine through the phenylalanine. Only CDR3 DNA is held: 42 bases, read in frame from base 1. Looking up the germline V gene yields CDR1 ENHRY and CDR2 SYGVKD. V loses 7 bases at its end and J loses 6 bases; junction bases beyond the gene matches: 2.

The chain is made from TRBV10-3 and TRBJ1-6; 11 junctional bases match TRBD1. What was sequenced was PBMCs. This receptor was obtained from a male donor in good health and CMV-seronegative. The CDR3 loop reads CAITGTGGNSPLHF. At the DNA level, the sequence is TGTGCCATCACTGGGACAGGGGGTAATTCACCCCTCCACTTT.